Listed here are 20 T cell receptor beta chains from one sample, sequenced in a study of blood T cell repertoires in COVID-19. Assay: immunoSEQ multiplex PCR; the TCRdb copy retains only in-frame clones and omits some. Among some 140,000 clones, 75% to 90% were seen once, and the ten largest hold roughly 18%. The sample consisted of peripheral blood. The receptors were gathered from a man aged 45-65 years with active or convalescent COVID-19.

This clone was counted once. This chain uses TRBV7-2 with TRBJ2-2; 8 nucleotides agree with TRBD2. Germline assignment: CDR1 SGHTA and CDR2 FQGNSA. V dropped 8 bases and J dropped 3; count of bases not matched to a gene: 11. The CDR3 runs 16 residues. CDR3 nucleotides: TGTGCCAGCTCGCCAACGGGGGGGTATTACACCGGGGAGCTGTTTTTT. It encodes CASSPTGGYYTGELFF.

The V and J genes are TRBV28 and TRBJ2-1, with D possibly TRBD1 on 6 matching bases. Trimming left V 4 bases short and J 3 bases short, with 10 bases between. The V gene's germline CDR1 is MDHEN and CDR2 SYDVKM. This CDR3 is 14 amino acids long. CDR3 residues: CASSSWTVYNEQFF. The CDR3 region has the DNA TGTGCCAGCAGTTCATGGACAGTCTACAATGAGCAGTTCTTC.

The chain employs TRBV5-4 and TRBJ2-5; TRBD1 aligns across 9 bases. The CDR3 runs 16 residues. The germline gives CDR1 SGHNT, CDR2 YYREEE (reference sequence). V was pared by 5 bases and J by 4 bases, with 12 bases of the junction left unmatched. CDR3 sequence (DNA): TGTGCCAGCAGTTTTCCGGGACAGGGAGATAGAGAGACCCAGTACTTC. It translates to CASSFPGQGDRETQYF.

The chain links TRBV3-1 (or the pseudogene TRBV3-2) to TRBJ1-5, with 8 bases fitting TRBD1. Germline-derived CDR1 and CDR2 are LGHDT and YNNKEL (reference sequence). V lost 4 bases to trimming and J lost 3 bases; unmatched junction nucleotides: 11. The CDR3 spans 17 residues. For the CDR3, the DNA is TGTGCCAGCAGCCCGCACCCGACAGGGGCTGACAATCAGCCCCAGCATTTT. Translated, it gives CASSPHPTGADNQPQHF.

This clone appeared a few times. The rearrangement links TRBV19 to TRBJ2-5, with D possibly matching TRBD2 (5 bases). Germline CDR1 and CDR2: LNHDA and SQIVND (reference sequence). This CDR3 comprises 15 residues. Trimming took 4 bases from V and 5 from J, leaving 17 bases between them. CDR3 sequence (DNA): TGTGCCAGTAGTACCAGAGCGGCGTCCGGGGAGACCCAGTACTTC. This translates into CASSTRAASGETQYF.

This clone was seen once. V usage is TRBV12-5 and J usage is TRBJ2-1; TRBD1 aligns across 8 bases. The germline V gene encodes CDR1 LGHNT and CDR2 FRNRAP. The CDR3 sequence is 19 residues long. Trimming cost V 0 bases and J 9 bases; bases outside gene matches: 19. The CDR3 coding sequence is TGTGCTAGTGGTTTGGTACTTTCCCGAGCAGGGGGCGGATTAGCTGAGCAGTTCTTC. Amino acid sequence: CASGLVLSRAGGGLAEQFF.

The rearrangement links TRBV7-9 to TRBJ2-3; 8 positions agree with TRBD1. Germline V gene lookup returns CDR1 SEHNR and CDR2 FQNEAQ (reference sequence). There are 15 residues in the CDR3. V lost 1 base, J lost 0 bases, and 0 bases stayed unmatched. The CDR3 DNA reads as TGTGCCAGCAGCTTAGGGACAGGGAGCACAGATACGCAGTATTTT. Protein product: CASSLGTGSTDTQYF.

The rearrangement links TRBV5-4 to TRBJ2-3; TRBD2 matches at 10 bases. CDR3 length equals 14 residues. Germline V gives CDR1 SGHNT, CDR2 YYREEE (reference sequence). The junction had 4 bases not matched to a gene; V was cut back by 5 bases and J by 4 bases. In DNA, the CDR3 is TGTGCCAGCAGTAGCGGGGGGTGGGCAGATACGCAGTATTTT. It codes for CASSSGGWADTQYF.

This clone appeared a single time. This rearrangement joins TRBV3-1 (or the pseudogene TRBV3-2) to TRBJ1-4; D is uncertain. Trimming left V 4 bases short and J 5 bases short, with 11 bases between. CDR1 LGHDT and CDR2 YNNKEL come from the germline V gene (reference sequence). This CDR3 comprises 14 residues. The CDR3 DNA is TGTGCCAGCAGCCCTGGAGGCCGGAATGAAAAACTGTTTTTT. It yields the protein CASSPGGRNEKLFF.

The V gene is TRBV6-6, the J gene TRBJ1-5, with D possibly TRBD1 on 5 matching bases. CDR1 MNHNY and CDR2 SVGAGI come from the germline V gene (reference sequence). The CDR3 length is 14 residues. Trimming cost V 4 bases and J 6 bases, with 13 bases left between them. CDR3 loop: CASSFNGGGQPQHF. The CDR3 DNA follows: TGTGCCAGCAGTTTTAACGGGGGAGGTCAGCCCCAGCATTTT.

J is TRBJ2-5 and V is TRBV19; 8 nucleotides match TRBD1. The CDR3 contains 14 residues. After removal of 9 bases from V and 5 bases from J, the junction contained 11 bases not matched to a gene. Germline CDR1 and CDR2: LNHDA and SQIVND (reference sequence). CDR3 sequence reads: CASEDRGISETQYF. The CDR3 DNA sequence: TGTGCCAGCGAAGACAGGGGTATTTCTGAGACCCAGTACTTC.

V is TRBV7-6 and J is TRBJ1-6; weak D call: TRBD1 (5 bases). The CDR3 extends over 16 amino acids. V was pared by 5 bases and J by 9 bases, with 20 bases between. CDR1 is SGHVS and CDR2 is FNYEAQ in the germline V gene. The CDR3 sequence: CASSPAGGSPGSPLHF. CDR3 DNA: TGTGCCAGCAGCCCCGCGGGGGGGTCCCCGGGTTCACCCCTCCACTTT.

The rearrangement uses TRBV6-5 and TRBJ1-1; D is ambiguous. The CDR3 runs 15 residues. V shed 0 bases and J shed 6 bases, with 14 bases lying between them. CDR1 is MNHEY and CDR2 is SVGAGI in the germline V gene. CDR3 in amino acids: CASSYSNFPRSEAFF. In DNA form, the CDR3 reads TGTGCCAGCAGTTACTCGAACTTCCCCAGGTCTGAAGCTTTCTTT.

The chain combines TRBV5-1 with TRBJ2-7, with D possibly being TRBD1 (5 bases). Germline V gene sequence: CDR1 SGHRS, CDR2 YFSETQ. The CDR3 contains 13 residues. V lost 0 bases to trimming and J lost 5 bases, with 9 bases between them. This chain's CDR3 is CASSLGQGDEQYF. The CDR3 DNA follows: TGCGCCAGCAGCTTGGGTCAGGGCGACGAGCAGTACTTC.

The CDR3 sequence is CASSVREVSSPLHF. DNA for the CDR3: TGTGCCAGCAGTGTGAGGGAAGTTAGTTCACCCCTCCACTTT. J is TRBJ1-6 and V is TRBV2; D gene unclear. The CDR3 consists of 14 residues. CDR1 and CDR2 (germline): SNHLY, FYNNEI. V lost 4 bases and J 9 bases, leaving 13 bases between the germline ends.

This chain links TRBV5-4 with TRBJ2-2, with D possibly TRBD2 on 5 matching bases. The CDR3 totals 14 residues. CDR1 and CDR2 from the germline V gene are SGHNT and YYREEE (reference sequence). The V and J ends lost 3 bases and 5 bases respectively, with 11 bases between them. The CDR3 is CASSSGRGTGELFF. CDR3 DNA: TGTGCCAGCAGCTCCGGACGGGGTACCGGGGAGCTGTTTTTT.

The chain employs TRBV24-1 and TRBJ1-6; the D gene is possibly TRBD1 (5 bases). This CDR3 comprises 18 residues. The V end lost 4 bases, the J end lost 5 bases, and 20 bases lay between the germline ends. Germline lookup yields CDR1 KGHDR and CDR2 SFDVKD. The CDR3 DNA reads TGTGCCACCAGTGAGTGCTTGAACCAGGGAACCGATAATTCACCCCTCCACTTT. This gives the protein CATSECLNQGTDNSPLHF.

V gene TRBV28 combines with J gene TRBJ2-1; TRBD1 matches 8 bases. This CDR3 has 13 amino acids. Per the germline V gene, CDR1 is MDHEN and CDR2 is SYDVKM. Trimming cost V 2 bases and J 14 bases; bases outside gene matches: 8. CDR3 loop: CASSLRGPGQEFF. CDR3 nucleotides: TGTGCCAGCAGTTTAAGGGGGCCGGGACAGGAGTTCTTC. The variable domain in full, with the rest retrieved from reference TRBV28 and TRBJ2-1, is DVKVTQSSRYLVKRTGEKVFLECVQDMDHENMFWYRQDPGLGLRLIYFSYDVKMKEKGDIPEGYSVSREKKERFSLILESASTNQTSMYLCASSLRGPGQEFFGPGTRLTVL.

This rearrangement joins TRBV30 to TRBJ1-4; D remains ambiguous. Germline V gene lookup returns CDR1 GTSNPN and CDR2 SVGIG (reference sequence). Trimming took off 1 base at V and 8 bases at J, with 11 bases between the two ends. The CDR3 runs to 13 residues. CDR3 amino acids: CAWSGSTREKLFF. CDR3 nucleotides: TGTGCCTGGAGTGGCTCTACCCGGGAAAAACTGTTTTTT.

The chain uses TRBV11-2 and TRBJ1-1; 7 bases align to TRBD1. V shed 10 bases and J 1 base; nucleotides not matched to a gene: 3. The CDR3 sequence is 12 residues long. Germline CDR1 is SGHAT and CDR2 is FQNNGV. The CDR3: CATRGPNTEAFF. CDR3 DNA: TGTGCCACAAGGGGGCCGAACACTGAAGCTTTCTTT.